A single sample is the source of the 21 T cell receptor beta chains below, sequenced in a study of T cells after yellow fever vaccination. TCRdb re-called the 5' RACE reads through MiXCR, storing one row per CDR3 protein. Among under 550,000 distinct CDR3 sequences listed, 21% were seen once. Material: PBMCs, obtained about 21 days after the first yellow fever vaccination. All receptors derive from a man aged 18 to 30 who received the YFV17D yellow fever vaccine.

The J gene is TRBJ2-1, the V gene TRBV20-1; 7 nucleotides align to TRBD1. The CDR3 length is 13 residues. The V segment lost 5 bases and the J segment 4 bases; nucleotides outside the gene matches: 5. Germline values: CDR1 DFQATT, CDR2 SNEGSKA (reference sequence). DNA for the CDR3: TGCAGTGCTTACGGGACAGAATACAATGAGCAGTTCTTC. Protein sequence: CSAYGTEYNEQFF.

This clonotype occurred a few times. The chain joins TRBV29-1 to TRBJ2-5; D is unclear. Germline CDR1 SQVTM, CDR2 ANQGSEA. Deletions cut 4 bases from V and 0 bases from J, with 9 bases between. This CDR3 is 13 amino acids long. CDR3 sequence reads: CSVGQQYQETQYF. CDR3 nucleotides: TGCAGCGTTGGACAACAGTACCAAGAGACCCAGTACTTC.

The chain combines TRBV12-3 or TRBV12-4 with TRBJ1-6, with 7 bases lining up with TRBD1. J gave up 7 bases and V 3 bases, and 6 bases lay outside the gene matches. This CDR3 has 15 amino acids. Written as DNA, the CDR3 is TGTGCCAGCAGTTTCTCAGGACAGGAGAATTCACCCCTCCACTTT. Residues: CASSFSGQENSPLHF.

This clonotype was seen more than once but under ten times. The chain employs TRBV6-2 or TRBV6-3 and TRBJ2-5; no reliable D call. The CDR3 runs 13 residues. Germline V gene data show CDR1 as MNHEY and CDR2 as SVGEGT. Trimming took off 2 bases at V and 5 bases at J, with 9 bases between the two ends. The chain's CDR3 is CASSYVRVETQYF. CDR3 sequence (DNA): TGTGCCAGCAGTTACGTCCGGGTGGAGACCCAGTACTTC.

The chain carries TRBV6-5 and TRBJ1-6, with a tentative D call TRBD1 (6 bases). The germline V and J ends were trimmed by 5 bases and 8 bases, with 16 bases remaining between them. Germline loops: CDR1 MNHEY, CDR2 SVGAGI. CDR3 size: 15 residues. Here the CDR3 DNA reads TGTGCCAGCAGTCACCAGACGGGGGGCTATTCACCCCTCCACTTT. Protein: CASSHQTGGYSPLHF.

This clonotype was recorded at least ten times. The chain combines TRBV29-1 with TRBJ1-5, with D possibly being TRBD1 (5 bases). Germline CDR1 reads SQVTM; CDR2 reads ANQGSEA. The V gene lost 5 bases and the J gene lost 4 bases, with 9 bases spanning the gap. The CDR3 has 12 residues. The CDR3 protein is CSVQGENQPQHF. DNA for the CDR3: TGCAGCGTTCAGGGTGAAAATCAGCCCCAGCATTTT.

The chain joins TRBV15 to TRBJ2-5; TRBD2 agrees at 9 bases. The V segment lost 0 bases and the J segment 3 bases; nucleotides outside the gene matches: 5. Germline V CDR1 and CDR2: LNHNV, YYDKDF (reference sequence). The CDR3 has 16 residues. CDR3 sequence reads: CATSRDRAGGKETQYF. CDR3 nucleotides: TGTGCCACCAGCAGAGATAGAGCGGGGGGAAAAGAGACCCAGTACTTC.

This clonotype was picked up a small number of times. This chain connects TRBV29-1 to TRBJ2-5; D tentatively fits TRBD1 or TRBD2 (5 bases each). Germline loops: CDR1 SQVTM, CDR2 ANQGSEA. This CDR3 contains 13 residues. Trimming removed 3 bases from V and 7 bases from J, with 15 bases in between. CDR3 protein: CSVEWSGRGTQYF. The CDR3 DNA follows: TGCAGCGTTGAGTGGTCAGGGAGAGGGACCCAGTACTTC.

Here the CDR3 DNA reads TGTGCCAGCAGCGCCCGACTAGCGGTTACCACCGGGGAGCTGTTTTTT. Its translation: CASSARLAVTTGELFF. The chain combines TRBV9 with TRBJ2-2; 9 bases are a match to TRBD2. The V gene's germline CDR1 is SGDLS and CDR2 YYNGEE. Trimming removed 3 bases from V and 4 bases from J; junction bases left unmatched: 7. The CDR3 loop spans 16 amino acids.

The genes are TRBV20-1 and TRBJ2-7, with D perhaps TRBD1 (5 bases). Trimming took 1 base from V and 0 from J, leaving 10 bases between them. The length of the CDR3 is 14 residues. From germline, CDR1 is DFQATT and CDR2 SNEGSKA (reference sequence). The chain's CDR3 is CSARGLTDSYEQYF. The CDR3 DNA follows: TGCAGTGCTAGAGGACTGACAGACTCCTACGAGCAGTACTTC.

V gene TRBV5-5 combines with J gene TRBJ1-2; the D gene is possibly TRBD1 (5 bases). CDR1 and CDR2 (germline): SGHKS, YYEKEE (reference sequence). V was shortened by 0 bases and J by 8 bases, with 23 bases between the two germline ends. The CDR3 sequence is 17 residues long. The CDR3 DNA is TGTGCCAGCAGCTTGGTTAGTGGCGCAGGGCCAAGGTTGGGCTACACCTTC. Protein: CASSLVSGAGPRLGYTF.

This rearrangement joins TRBV6-2 or TRBV6-3 to TRBJ2-7; possible D gene TRBD1, 6 bases. Germline-derived CDR1 and CDR2 are MNHEY and SVGEGT. The V and J ends lost 6 bases and 1 base respectively, with 10 bases between them. The CDR3 has 13 residues. The CDR3 protein is CASRRGSSYEQYV. The CDR3, as DNA: TGTGCCAGCAGGAGGGGGTCATCCTACGAGCAGTACGTC.

The chain employs TRBV7-9 and TRBJ1-3; D is unclear. Germline V lookup: CDR1 SEHNR, CDR2 FQNEAQ (reference sequence). The CDR3 is made up of 16 amino acids. The ends were cut back, 3 bases at V and 4 bases at J, with 16 bases in the middle. The chain's CDR3 is CASSFSDFSKGNTIYF. CDR3 sequence (DNA): TGTGCCAGCAGCTTTTCGGACTTTAGTAAAGGAAACACCATATATTTT.

This clonotype was counted a few times. V and J are TRBV12-3 or TRBV12-4 and TRBJ2-5; D remains ambiguous. Trimming removed 5 bases from V and 4 bases from J, with 20 bases in between. This CDR3 is 16 amino acids long. The CDR3 DNA reads TGTGCCAGCAGTGGGATGACGGAATACCCCCGAGAGACCCAGTACTTC. This translates into CASSGMTEYPRETQYF.

This clonotype is medium-sized within its sample. V gene TRBV6-2 or TRBV6-3 combines with J gene TRBJ2-1, with D tentatively TRBD2 (7 bases). This CDR3 has 16 amino acids. Per germline, CDR1 MNHEY and CDR2 SVGEGT. Trimming removed 6 bases from V and 5 bases from J, with 20 bases in between. The CDR3 DNA follows: TGTGCCAGCAGATACCTAGCGGAGGGGGGGCACAATGAGCAGTTCTTC. It translates to CASRYLAEGGHNEQFF.

This clonotype turned up a few times. The chain employs TRBV6-6 and TRBJ2-3; tentatively, D is TRBD2 (6 bases). Deletions cut 6 bases from V and 7 bases from J, with 11 bases between. CDR3 size: 12 residues. Germline V gives CDR1 MNHNY, CDR2 SVGAGI (reference sequence). Here the CDR3 reads CASRRDGNTQYF. The DNA of the CDR3 is TGTGCCAGCAGGCGGGACGGCAATACGCAGTATTTT.

The chain has TRBV6-2 or TRBV6-3 and TRBJ2-1; D may match TRBD1 or TRBD2 (5 bases each). Trimming took 5 bases from V and 3 from J, leaving 11 bases between them. The CDR3 consists of 14 residues. Per germline, CDR1 MNHEY and CDR2 SVGEGT. The CDR3 DNA sequence: TGTGCCAGCAGTGAGGGGACGATCTACAATGAGCAGTTCTTC. Its translation is CASSEGTIYNEQFF.

This sequence joins TRBV10-3 and TRBJ1-1; unclear D gene. V lost 6 bases and J lost 0, with 8 bases in between. Germline CDR1 is ENHRY and CDR2 is SYGVKD. This CDR3 is 13 amino acids long. CDR3 DNA: TGTGCCATCAGGCAGGAAGTGAACACTGAAGCTTTCTTT. It encodes CAIRQEVNTEAFF.

This clonotype was found a few times. The chain joins TRBV11-2 to TRBJ2-1, with unresolved D. Germline V gives CDR1 SGHAT, CDR2 FQNNGV. Trimming removed 6 bases from V and 7 bases from J, with 7 bases in between. This CDR3 is built from 11 residues. CDR3 sequence reads: CASRGTNEQFF. CDR3 DNA: TGTGCCAGCAGAGGCACGAATGAGCAGTTCTTC.

This clonotype was counted a few times. The rearrangement joins TRBV7-9 to TRBJ2-5; no clear D gene. Germline V gene data show CDR1 as SEHNR and CDR2 as FQNEAQ (reference sequence). This CDR3 comprises 12 residues. Trimming took off 5 bases at V and 8 bases at J, with 12 bases between the two ends. In nucleotides, the CDR3 is TGTGCCAGCAGCGGATTACGACGTACCCAGTACTTC. Residues: CASSGLRRTQYF.

At least ten counts were recorded for this clonotype. J is TRBJ1-3 and V is TRBV5-1; D uncertain. The germline V and J ends were trimmed by 0 bases and 4 bases, with 11 bases remaining between them. CDR3 length equals 15 residues. The germline CDR1 and CDR2 sequences are SGHRS and YFSETQ. Written as DNA, the CDR3 is TGCGCCAGCAGCTTGGAACGAGGCCAGGGAAACACCATATATTTT. This gives the protein CASSLERGQGNTIYF.